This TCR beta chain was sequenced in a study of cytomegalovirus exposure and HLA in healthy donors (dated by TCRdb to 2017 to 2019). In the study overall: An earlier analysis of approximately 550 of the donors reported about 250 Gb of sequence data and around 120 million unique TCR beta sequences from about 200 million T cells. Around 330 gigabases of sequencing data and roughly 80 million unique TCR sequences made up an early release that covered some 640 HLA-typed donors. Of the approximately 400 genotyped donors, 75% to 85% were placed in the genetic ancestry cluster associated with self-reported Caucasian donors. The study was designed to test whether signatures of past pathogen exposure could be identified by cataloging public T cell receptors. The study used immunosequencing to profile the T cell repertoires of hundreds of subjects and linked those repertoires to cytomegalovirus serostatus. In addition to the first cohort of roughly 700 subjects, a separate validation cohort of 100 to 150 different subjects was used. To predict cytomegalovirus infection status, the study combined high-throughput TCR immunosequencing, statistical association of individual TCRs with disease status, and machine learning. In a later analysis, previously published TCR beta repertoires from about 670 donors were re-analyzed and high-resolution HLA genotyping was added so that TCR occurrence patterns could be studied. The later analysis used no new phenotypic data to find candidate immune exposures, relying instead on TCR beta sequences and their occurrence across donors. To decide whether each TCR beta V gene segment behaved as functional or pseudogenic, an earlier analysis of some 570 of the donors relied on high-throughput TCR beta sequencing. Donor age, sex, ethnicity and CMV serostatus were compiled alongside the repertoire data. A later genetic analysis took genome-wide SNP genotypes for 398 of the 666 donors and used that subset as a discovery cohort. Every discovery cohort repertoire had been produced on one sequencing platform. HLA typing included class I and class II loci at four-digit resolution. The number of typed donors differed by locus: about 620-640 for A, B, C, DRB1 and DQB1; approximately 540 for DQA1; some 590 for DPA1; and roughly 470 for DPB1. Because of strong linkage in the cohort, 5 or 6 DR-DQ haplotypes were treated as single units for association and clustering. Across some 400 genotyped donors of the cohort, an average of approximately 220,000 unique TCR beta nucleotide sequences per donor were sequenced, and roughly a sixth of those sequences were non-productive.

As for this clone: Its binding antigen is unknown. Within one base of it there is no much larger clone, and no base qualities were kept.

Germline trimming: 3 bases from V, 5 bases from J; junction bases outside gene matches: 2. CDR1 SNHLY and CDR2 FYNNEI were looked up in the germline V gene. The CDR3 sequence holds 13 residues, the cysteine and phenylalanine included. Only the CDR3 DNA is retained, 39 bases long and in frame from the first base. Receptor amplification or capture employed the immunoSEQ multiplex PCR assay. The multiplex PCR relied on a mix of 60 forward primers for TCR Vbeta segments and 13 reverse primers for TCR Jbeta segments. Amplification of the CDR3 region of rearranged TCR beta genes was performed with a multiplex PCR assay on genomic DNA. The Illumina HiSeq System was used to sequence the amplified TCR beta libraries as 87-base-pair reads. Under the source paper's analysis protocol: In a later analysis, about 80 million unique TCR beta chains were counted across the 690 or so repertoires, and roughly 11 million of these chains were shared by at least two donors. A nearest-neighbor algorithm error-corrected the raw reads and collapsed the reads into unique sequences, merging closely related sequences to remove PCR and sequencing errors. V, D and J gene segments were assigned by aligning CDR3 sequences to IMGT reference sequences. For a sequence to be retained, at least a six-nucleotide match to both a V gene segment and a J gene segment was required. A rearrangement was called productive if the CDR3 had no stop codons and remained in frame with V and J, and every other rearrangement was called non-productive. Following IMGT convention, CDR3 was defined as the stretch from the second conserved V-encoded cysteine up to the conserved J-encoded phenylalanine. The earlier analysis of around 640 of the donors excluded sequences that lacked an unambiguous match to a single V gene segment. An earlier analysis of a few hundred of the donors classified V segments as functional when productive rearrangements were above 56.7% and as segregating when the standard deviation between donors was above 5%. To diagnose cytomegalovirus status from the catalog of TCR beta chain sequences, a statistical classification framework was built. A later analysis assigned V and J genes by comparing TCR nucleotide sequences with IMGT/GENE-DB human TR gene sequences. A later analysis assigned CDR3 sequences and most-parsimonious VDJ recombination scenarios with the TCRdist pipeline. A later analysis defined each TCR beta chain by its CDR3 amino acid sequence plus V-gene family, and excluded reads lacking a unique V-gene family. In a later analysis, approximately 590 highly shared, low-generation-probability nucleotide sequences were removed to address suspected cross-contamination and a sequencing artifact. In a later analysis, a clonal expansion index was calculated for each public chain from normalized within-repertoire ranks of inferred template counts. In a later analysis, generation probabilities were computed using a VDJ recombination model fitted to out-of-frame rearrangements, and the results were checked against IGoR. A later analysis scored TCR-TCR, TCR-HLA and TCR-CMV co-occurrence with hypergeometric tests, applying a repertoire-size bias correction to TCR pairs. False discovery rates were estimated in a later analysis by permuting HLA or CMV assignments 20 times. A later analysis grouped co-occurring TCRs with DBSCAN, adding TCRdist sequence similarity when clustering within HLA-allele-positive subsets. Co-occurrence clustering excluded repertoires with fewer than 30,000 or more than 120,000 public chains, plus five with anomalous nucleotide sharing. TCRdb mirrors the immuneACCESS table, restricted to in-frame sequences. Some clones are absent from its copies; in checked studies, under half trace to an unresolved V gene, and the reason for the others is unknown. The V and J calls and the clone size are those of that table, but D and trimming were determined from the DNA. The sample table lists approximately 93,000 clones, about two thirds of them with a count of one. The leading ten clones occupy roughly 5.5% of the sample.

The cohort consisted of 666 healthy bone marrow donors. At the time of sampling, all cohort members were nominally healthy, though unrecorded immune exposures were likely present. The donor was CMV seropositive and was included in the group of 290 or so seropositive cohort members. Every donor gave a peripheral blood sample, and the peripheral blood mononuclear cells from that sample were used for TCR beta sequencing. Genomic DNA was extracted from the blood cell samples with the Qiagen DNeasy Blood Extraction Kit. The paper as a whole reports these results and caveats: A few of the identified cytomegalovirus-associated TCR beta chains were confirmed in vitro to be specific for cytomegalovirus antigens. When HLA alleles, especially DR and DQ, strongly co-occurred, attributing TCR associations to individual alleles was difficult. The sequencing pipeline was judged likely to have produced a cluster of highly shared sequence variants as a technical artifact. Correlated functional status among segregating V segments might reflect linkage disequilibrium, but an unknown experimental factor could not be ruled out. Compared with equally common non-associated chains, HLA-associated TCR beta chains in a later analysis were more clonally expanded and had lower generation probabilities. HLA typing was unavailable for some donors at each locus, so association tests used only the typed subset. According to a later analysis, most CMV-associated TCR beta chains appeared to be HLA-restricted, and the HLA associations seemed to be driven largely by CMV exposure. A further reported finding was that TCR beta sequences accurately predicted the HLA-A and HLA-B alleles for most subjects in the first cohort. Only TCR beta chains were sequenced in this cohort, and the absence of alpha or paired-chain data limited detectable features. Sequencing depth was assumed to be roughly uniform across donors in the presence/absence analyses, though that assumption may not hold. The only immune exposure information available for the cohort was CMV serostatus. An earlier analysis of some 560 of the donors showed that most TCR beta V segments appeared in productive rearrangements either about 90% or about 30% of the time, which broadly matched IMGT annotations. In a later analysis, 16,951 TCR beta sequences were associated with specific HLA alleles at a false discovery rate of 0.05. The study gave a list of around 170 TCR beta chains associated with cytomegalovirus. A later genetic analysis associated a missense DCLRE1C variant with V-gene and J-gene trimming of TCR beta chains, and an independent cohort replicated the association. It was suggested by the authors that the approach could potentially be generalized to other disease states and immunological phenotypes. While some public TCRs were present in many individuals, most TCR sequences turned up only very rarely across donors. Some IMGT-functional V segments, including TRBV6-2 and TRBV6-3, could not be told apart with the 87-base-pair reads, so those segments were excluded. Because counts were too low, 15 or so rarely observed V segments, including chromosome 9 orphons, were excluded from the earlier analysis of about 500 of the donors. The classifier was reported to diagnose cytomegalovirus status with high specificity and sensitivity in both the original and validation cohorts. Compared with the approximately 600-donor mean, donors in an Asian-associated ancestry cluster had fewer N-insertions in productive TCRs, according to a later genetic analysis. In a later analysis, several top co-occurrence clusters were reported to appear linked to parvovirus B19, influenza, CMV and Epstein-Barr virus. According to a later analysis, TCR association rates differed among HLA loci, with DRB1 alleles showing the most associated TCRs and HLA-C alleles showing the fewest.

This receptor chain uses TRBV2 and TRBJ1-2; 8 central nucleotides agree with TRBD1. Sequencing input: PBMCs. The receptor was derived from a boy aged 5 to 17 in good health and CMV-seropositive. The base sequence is TGTGCCAGCAGTGACAGGGGGCCTTATGGCTACACCTTC. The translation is CASSDRGPYGYTF.